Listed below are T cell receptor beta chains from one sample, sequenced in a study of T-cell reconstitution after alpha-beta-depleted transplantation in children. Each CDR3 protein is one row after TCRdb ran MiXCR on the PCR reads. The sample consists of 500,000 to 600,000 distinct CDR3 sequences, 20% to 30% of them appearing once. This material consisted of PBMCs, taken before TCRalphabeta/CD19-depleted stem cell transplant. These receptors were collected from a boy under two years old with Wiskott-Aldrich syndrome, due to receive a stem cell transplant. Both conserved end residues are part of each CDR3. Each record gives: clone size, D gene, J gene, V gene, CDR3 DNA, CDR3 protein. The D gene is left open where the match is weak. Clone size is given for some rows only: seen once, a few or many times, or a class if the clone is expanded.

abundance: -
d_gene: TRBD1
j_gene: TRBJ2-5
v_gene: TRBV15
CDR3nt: TGTGCCACCAGCACCAGACAGGGGCAAGAGACCCAGTACTTC
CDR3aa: CATSTRQGQETQYF

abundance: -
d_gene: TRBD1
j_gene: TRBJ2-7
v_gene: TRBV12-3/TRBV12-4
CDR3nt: TGTGCCAGCAGTGCCCCGGACAGGGGTCAGGACGAGCAGTACTTC
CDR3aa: CASSAPDRGQDEQYF

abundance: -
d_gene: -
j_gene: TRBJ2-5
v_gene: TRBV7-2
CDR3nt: TGTGCCAGCAGCTTAAATCGAGGCCATGAGACCCAGTACTTC
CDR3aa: CASSLNRGHETQYF

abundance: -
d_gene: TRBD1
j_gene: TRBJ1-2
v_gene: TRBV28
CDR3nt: TGTGCCAGCAGTGGCACGGGACAGCTCTATGGCTACACCTTC
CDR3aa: CASSGTGQLYGYTF

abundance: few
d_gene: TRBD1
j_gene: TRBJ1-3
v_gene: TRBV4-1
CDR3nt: TGCGCCAGCAGCCGTATTGGGACCGGGACAGTTGGAAACACCATATATTTT
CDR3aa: CASSRIGTGTVGNTIYF

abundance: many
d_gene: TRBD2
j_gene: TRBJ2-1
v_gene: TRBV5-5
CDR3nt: TGTGCCAGCAGCTTGGGGGCGGGAGGCTACAATGAGCAGTTCTTC
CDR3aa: CASSLGAGGYNEQFF

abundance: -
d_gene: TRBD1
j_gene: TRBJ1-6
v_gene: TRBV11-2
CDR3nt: TGTGCCAGCAGCCCCGTCGGTCAGGGGGCGCCGAGCTCCTATAATTCACCCCTCCACTTT
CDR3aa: CASSPVGQGAPSSYNSPLHF

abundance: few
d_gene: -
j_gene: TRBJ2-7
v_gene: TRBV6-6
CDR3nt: TGTGCCAGCAGTAAACAGTTGTACGAGCAGTACTTC
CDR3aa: CASSKQLYEQYF

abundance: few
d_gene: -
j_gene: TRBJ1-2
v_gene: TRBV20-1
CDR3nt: TGCAGTGCTAGAGCAGGGGCCGGGACGGTCTATGGCTACACCTTC
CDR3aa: CSARAGAGTVYGYTF

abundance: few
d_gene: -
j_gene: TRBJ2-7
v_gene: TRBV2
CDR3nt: TGTGCCAGCTGGAGGGCCGGCGGCGAGCAGTACTTC
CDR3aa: CASWRAGGEQYF

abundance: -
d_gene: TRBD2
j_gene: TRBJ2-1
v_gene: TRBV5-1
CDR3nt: TGCGCCAGCAGCCGTAAGCGGGAGGGCCTCTACAATGAGCAGTTCTTC
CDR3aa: CASSRKREGLYNEQFF

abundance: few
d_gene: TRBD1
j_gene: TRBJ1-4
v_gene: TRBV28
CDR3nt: TGTGCCACCATGGACAGGACTAATGAAAAACTGTTTTTT
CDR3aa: CATMDRTNEKLFF

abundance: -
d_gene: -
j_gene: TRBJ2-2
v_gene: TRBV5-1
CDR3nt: TGCGCCAGCAGCTCCAAAGGAGGGCTTCGGAACACCGGGGAGCTGTTTTTT
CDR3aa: CASSSKGGLRNTGELFF

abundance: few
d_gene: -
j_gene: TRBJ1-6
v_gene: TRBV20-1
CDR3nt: TGCAGTGCTCGACAGCAGAATAATTCACCCCTCCACTTT
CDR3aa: CSARQQNNSPLHF

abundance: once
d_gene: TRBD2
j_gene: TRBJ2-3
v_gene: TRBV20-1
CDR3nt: TGCAGTGCCAAGATCTTAAAAGGACTAGCTTTCGATACGCAGTATTTT
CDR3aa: CSAKILKGLAFDTQYF

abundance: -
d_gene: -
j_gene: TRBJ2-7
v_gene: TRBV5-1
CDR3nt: TGCGCCAGCAGCTTGAGGCCCAGCACCTACGAGCAGTACTTC
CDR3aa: CASSLRPSTYEQYF

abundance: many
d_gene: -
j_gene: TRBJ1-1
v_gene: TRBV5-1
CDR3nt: TGCGCCAGCAGCTTGACAGGGATGAACACTGAAGCTTTCTTT
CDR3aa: CASSLTGMNTEAFF

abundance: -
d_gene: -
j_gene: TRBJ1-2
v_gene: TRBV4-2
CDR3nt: TGTGCCAGCAGCCATCAATGGGGGGACTCATTCTATGGCTACACCTTC
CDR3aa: CASSHQWGDSFYGYTF

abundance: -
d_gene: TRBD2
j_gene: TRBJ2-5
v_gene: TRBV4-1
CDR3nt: TGCGCCAGCAGCCTACAGGGACTAGCAGAGACCCAGTACTTC
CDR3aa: CASSLQGLAETQYF

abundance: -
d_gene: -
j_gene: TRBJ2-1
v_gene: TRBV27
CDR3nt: TGTGCCAGCAGTTTATTTGAGGGGTCCTACAATGAGCAGTTCTTC
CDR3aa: CASSLFEGSYNEQFF

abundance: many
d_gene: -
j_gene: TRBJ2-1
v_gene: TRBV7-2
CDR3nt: TGTGCCAGCAGCTTAGCGCGTGACAATGAGCAGTTCTTC
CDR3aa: CASSLARDNEQFF

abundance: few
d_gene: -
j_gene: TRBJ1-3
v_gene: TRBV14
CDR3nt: TGTGCCAGCAGCCAAGATAGGGTCTCTGGAAACACCATATATTTT
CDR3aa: CASSQDRVSGNTIYF

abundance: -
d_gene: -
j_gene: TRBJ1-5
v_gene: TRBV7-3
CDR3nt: TGTGCCAGCAGCTCCTGGGGGGCTGGTCAGCCCCAGCATTTT
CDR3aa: CASSSWGAGQPQHF

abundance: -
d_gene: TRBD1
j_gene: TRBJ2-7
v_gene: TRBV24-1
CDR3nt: TGTGCCACCAGTGATTCGGACAGGGCCTACGAGCAGTACTTC
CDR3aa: CATSDSDRAYEQYF

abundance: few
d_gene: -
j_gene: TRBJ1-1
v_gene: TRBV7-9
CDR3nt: TGTGCCAGCACCTTTAAGGGATTCTCGGGGAACACTGAAGCTTTCTTT
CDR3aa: CASTFKGFSGNTEAFF

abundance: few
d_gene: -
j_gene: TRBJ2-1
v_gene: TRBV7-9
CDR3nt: TGTGCCAGCAGCTTAGTGTTGAGCTCCTACAATGAGCAGTTCTTC
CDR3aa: CASSLVLSSYNEQFF

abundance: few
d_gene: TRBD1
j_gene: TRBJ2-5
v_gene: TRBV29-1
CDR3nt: TGCAGCGGCCGGGGACAGGAGATACAAGAGACCCAGTACTTC
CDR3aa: CSGRGQEIQETQYF

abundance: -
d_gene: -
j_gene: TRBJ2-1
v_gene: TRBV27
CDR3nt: TGTGCCAGCAGTTTTATTATAGGGCATGAGCAGTTCTTC
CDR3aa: CASSFIIGHEQFF

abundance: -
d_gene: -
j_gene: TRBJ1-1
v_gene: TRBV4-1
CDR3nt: TGCGCCAGCAGCCAAGATTGGGGGATGAACACTGAAGCTTTCTTT
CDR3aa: CASSQDWGMNTEAFF

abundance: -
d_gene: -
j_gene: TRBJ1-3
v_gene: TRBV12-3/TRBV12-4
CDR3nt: TGTGCCAGCAGTTTATACGTCTCGTTTTACGGCAAAAACACCATATATTTT
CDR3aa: CASSLYVSFYGKNTIYF

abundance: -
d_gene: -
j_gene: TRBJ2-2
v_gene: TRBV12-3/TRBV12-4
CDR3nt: TGTGCCAGCACTCCCGATACGATCACCGGGGAGCTGTTTTTT
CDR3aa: CASTPDTITGELFF

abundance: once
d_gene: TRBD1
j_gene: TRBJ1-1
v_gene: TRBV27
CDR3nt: TGTGCCAGCAGTTTATCTACGGGACAGGGCGGCCGTAACACTGAAGCTTTCTTT
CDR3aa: CASSLSTGQGGRNTEAFF

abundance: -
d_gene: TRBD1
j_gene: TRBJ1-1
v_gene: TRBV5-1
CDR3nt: TGCGCCAGCAGCTGGAAGACAGGGAGAGGATCTTGGAGGGACACTGAAGCTTTCTTT
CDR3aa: CASSWKTGRGSWRDTEAFF

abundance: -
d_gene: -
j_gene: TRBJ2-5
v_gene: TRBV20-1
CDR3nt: TGCAGTGCTAGTTTAAAAGAGACCCAGTACTTC
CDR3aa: CSASLKETQYF

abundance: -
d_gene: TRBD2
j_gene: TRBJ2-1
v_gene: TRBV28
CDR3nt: TGTGCCAGCAGTTTAGCTAGCGGGAGAAGGTATGAGCAGTTCTTC
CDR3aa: CASSLASGRRYEQFF

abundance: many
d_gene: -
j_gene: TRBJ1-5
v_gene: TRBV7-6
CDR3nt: TGTGCCAGCAGCCTCACATGGAATAGCAATCAGCCCCAGCATTTT
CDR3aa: CASSLTWNSNQPQHF

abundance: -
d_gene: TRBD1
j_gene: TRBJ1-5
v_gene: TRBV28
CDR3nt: TGTGCCAGCACGCCGGACAGGGTGGGTCAGCCCCAGCATTTT
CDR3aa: CASTPDRVGQPQHF

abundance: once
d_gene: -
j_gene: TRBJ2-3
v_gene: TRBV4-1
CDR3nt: TGCGCCAGCAGCCAAGTTCCGAGAACCAGCGGGACAGATACGCAGTATTTT
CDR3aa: CASSQVPRTSGTDTQYF

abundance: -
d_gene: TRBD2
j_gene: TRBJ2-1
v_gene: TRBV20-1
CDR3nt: TGCAGTGCTAGTAAAGGACTAGTCGGATCTGAGCAGTTCTTC
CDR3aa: CSASKGLVGSEQFF

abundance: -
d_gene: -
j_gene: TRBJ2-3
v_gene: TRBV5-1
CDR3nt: TGCGCCAGCAGCTTGGCCAGAGTGACCCTGAGAGGCACAGATACGCAGTATTTT
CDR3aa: CASSLARVTLRGTDTQYF

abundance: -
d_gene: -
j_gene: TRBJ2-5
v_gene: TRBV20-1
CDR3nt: TGCAGTGCATCCCGGGACTCCACAAGTCAAGAGACCCAGTACTTC
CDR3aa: CSASRDSTSQETQYF

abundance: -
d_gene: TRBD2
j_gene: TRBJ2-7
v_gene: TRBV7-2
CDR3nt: TGTGCCAGCAGCTCATGGGTGACTAGCGGGAACCCCGAGCAGTACTTC
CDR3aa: CASSSWVTSGNPEQYF

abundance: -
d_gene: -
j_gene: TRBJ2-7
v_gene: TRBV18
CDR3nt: TGTGCCAGCCAGGCAGGGCACGGACCCTCCTACGAGCAGTACTTC
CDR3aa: CASQAGHGPSYEQYF